Reported below is one TCR beta chain. What it binds is unknown. These data are taken from a study of PD-L1 blockade in urothelial cancer. Study background: In terms of prior chemotherapy, patients had received 0 to 3 regimens. Analysis of the blood was performed 3 weeks (second dose) and 6 weeks after treatment start. Findings of the study overall: At 3 weeks on treatment, tumor-associated clones expanded more with durable benefit. Pretreatment peripheral blood TCR clonality that fell below the median predicted better survival among the patients studied.

Generated by immunoSEQ multiplex PCR, the TCRdb table keeps only in-frame clones and is missing some. The table lists tens of thousands of clones, roughly 87% of them singletons. The material was PBMCs, obtained around atezolizumab (anti-PD-L1) treatment. This clonotype originated in a man aged 70 or older with urothelial cancer.

In DNA form, the CDR3 reads TGTGCCAGCAGCCTCTTTACTAGCGGGCTATTGAATGAGCAGTTCTTC. Its protein is CASSLFTSGLLNEQFF. The genes are TRBV7-6 and TRBJ2-1, with TRBD2 identical over 9 bases. The V gene end was trimmed by 5 bases and the J gene end by 7 bases; junction bases not matched to a gene: 12. This CDR3 has 16 amino acids. From germline, CDR1 is SGHVS and CDR2 FNYEAQ.